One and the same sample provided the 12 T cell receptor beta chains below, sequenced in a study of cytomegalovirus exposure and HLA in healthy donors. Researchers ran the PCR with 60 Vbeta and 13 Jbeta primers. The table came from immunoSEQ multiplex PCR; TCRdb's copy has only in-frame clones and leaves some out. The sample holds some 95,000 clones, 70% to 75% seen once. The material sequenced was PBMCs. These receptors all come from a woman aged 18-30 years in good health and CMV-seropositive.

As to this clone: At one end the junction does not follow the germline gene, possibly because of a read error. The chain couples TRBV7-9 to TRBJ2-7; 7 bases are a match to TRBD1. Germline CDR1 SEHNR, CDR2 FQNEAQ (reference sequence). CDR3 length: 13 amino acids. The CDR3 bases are TGTGCCAGCAGCTTAGGAGGGGGCTACGAGCGGTACTTC. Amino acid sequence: CASSLGGGYERYF.

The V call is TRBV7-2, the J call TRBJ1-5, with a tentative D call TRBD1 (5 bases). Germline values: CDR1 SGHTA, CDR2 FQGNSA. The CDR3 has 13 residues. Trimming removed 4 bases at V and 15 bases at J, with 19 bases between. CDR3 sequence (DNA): TGTGCCAGCAGCTACATCCGGGACTCGAAAGGGCATTTT. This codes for CASSYIRDSKGHF.

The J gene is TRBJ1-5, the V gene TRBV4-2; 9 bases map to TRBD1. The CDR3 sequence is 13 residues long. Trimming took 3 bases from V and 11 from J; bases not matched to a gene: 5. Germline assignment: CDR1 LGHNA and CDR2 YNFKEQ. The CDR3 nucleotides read TGTGCCAGCAGCCAGGGACAGGGCCGGACCCAGCATTTT. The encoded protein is CASSQGQGRTQHF.

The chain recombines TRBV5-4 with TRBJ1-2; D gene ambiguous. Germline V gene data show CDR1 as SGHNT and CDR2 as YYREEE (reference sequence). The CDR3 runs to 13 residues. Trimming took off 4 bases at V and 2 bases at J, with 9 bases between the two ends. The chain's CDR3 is CASSTDRNYGYTF. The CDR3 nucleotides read TGTGCCAGCAGCACAGACCGCAACTATGGCTACACCTTC.

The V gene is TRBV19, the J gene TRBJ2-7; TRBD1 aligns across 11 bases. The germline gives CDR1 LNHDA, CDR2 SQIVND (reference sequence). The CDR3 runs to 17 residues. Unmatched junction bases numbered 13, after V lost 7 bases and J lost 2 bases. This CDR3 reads CASTHESGQGVPYEQYF. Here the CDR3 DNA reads TGTGCCAGTACCCACGAATCGGGACAGGGGGTTCCCTACGAGCAGTACTTC.

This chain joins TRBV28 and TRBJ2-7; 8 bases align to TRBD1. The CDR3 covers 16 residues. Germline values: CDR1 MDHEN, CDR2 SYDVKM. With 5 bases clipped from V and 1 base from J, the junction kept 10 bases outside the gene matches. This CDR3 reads CASSERQGLGSYEQYF. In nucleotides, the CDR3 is TGTGCCAGCAGTGAACGACAGGGGCTAGGGTCCTACGAGCAGTACTTC.

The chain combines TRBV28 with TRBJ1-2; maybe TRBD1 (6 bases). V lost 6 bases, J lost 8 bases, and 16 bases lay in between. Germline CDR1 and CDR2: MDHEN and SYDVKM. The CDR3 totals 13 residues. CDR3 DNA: TGTGCCAGCAGCCCCACAGGGTCGGGGGGCTACACCTTC. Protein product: CASSPTGSGGYTF.

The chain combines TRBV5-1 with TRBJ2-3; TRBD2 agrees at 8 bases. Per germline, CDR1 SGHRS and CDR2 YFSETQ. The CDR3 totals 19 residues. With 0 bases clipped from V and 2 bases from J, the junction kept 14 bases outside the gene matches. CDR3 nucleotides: TGCGCCAGCAGCTTGGTGGCTTCTAGCGGGCGTAAAATCACAGATACGCAGTATTTT. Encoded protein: CASSLVASSGRKITDTQYF.

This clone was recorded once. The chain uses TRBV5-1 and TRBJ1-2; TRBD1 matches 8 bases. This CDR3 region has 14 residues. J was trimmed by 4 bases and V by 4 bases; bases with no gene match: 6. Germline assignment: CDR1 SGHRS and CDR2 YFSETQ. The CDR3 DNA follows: TGCGCCAGCAGCCCAGCCACAGGGGGCTATGGCTACACCTTC. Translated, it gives CASSPATGGYGYTF.

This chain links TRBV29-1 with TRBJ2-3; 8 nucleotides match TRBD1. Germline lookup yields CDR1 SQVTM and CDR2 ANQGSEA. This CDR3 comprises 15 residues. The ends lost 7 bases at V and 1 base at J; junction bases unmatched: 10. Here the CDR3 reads CSAFSPGQGTDTQYF. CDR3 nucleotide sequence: TGCAGCGCCTTTTCCCCGGGACAGGGCACAGATACGCAGTATTTT.

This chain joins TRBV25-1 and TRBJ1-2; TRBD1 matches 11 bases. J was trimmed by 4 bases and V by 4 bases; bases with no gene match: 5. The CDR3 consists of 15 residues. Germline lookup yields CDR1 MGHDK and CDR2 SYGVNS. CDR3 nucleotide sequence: TGTGCCAGCAGTGGAGGGACAGGGGGAACCTATGGCTACACCTTC. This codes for CASSGGTGGTYGYTF.

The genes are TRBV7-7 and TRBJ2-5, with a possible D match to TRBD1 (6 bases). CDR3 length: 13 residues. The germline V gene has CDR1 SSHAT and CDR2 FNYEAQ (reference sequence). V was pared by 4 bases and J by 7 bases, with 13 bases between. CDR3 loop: CASSWQGSATQYF. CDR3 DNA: TGTGCCAGCAGCTGGCAGGGGTCGGCGACCCAGTACTTC.